The 10 T cell receptor beta chains below come from one sample, sequenced in a study of identical twins. One entry per CDR3 protein, called by TCRdb with MiXCR from the 5' RACE reads. This sample yields under 1 million distinct CDR3 sequences, of which around an eighth are seen a single time; around 1.6% belongs to the top ten. The sample was also reused in another study, on yellow fever vaccine responses in identical twins.

The sequencing sample was made of PBMCs. These receptor sequences come from a young woman in good health.

This clonotype was counted at least ten times. The chain recombines TRBV11-2 with TRBJ2-7; 9 nucleotides align to TRBD1. This CDR3 has 14 amino acids. V was pared by 1 base and J by 3 bases, with 1 base of the junction left unmatched. CDR1 SGHAT and CDR2 FQNNGV come from the germline V gene. The CDR3 spells CASSLVGQGYEQYV. CDR3 bases: TGTGCCAGCAGCTTAGTGGGACAGGGCTACGAGCAGTACGTC.

This clonotype was recorded at least ten times. The V call is TRBV9, the J call TRBJ2-1, with D unclear. The CDR3 consists of 14 residues. Trimming removed 4 bases at V and 6 bases at J, with 14 bases between. Germline assignment: CDR1 SGDLS and CDR2 YYNGEE. The CDR3 reads CASSLSRSSNEQFF. DNA for the CDR3: TGTGCCAGCAGCTTGAGCCGGAGCTCCAATGAGCAGTTCTTC.

The CDR3 region has the DNA TGTGCCATCAGTGGTGCGGGACAAAACATTCAGTACTTC. Its translation is CAISGAGQNIQYF. The chain uses TRBV10-3 and TRBJ2-4, with a weak D call TRBD2 (6 bases). This CDR3 spans 13 amino acids. Trimming pared 4 bases from V and 5 bases from J, leaving 9 bases between. From germline, CDR1 is ENHRY and CDR2 SYGVKD.

V and J are TRBV7-8 and TRBJ2-7; 9 bases fit TRBD1. Germline assignment: CDR1 SGHVS and CDR2 FQNEAQ. The CDR3 runs 15 residues. V lost 5 bases and J lost 7; bases outside the gene matches: 12. The CDR3 here is CASSPLGQGIREQYF. CDR3 in DNA: TGTGCCAGCAGCCCTCTGGGACAGGGAATACGGGAGCAGTACTTC.

V gene TRBV20-1 combines with J gene TRBJ2-1, with 8 positions matching TRBD1. The CDR3 runs to 15 residues. CDR1 and CDR2 from the germline V gene are DFQATT and SNEGSKA (reference sequence). The V segment lost 0 bases and the J segment 3 bases; nucleotides outside the gene matches: 4. The CDR3 DNA reads TGCAGTGCTAGAGAGCACAGGGGGTTCTACAATGAGCAGTTCTTC. Translation gives CSAREHRGFYNEQFF.

This clonotype was found many times. V and J are TRBV5-1 and TRBJ2-2; 7 positions match TRBD1. V trimming: 6 bases; J trimming: 1 base; junction bases outside the gene matches: 6. This CDR3 region has 15 residues. CDR1 and CDR2 from the germline V gene are SGHRS and YFSETQ. CDR3 loop: CASTAGTVNTGELFF. In nucleotides, the CDR3 is TGCGCCAGCACTGCCGGGACAGTGAACACCGGGGAGCTGTTTTTT.

This clonotype came up a few times. J is TRBJ2-4 and V is TRBV20-1, with a possible D match to TRBD2 (5 bases). From germline, CDR1 is DFQATT and CDR2 SNEGSKA (reference sequence). Trimming took 3 bases from V and 8 from J, leaving 14 bases between them. The CDR3 is made up of 13 amino acids. The CDR3 DNA sequence: TGCAGTGCTAGCTTGCCCTCCGGGGACATTCAGTACTTC. Its translation: CSASLPSGDIQYF.

The gene calls are TRBV9 and TRBJ2-5; D may be TRBD1 (6 bases). Trimming removed 2 bases from V and 5 bases from J, with 7 bases in between. The CDR3 is 12 residues long. CDR1 is SGDLS, CDR2 YYNGEE, per germline. The CDR3 DNA sequence: TGTGCCAGCAGCGTCACAGGGGAGACCCAGTACTTC. This encodes CASSVTGETQYF. The variable domain in full, with the rest retrieved from reference TRBV9 and TRBJ2-5, is DSGVTQTPKHLITATGQRVTLRCSPRSGDLSVYWYQQSLDQGLQFLIQYYNGEERAKGNILERFSAQQFPDLHSELNLSSLELGDSALYFCASSVTGETQYFGPGTRLLVL.

The chain joins TRBV28 to TRBJ2-7; 7 bases agree with TRBD1. The CDR3 runs 14 residues. Trimming took 6 bases from V and 3 from J; bases not matched to a gene: 8. Per germline, CDR1 MDHEN and CDR2 SYDVKM. The CDR3 region is CASSTDRDLYEQYF. CDR3 DNA sequence: TGTGCCAGCAGCACTGACAGGGATCTCTACGAGCAGTACTTC.

In this sample, this clonotype turned up a few times. V usage is TRBV24-1 and J usage is TRBJ2-3; 8 nucleotides agree with TRBD1. Germline V gene lookup returns CDR1 KGHDR and CDR2 SFDVKD. The CDR3 consists of 16 residues. The trim removed 3 bases at V and 2 bases at J, leaving 6 bases unmatched. CDR3 region: CATSDGDRWNTDTQYF. CDR3 DNA sequence: TGTGCCACCAGTGATGGGGACAGGTGGAACACAGATACGCAGTATTTT.